The 21 T cell receptor beta chains presented below share a single source sample, sequenced in a study of OX40 agonist ivuxolimab in advanced cancers. Some clones are missing from TCRdb's copy, which holds only in-frame ones; the method was immunoSEQ multiplex PCR. The profile shows about 94,000 clones, roughly 94% of them singletons. The source material was CD4+ or CD8+ T cells sorted from blood, sampled in a trial of the OX40 agonist ivuxolimab. The receptor source for this set is an adult with an advanced solid tumor such as melanoma, head and neck, liver or kidney cancer.

The genes are TRBV10-2 and TRBJ2-7, with 10 bases fitting TRBD1. Germline loops: CDR1 WSHSY, CDR2 SAAADI. Trimming removed 4 bases from V and 7 bases from J; junction bases left unmatched: 4. The CDR3 is made up of 13 amino acids. CDR3 DNA: TGCGCCAGCAGTGGGACAGGGGGTGGGGAGCAGTACTTC. Translating it yields CASSGTGGGEQYF.

The chain employs TRBV9 and TRBJ2-6; D perhaps matches TRBD2 (5 bases). The V end was cut by 4 bases, the J end by 1 base, with 9 bases between. The germline gives CDR1 SGDLS, CDR2 YYNGEE. This CDR3 comprises 15 residues. Written as DNA, the CDR3 is TGTGCCAGCAGCTCACGCGGGTCTGGGGCCAACGTCCTGACTTTC. Translation gives CASSSRGSGANVLTF.

This clone was detected once. V usage is TRBV19 and J usage is TRBJ1-6; possible D gene TRBD1, 5 bases. Germline V lookup: CDR1 LNHDA, CDR2 SQIVND (reference sequence). Trimming took off 0 bases at V and 14 bases at J, with 17 bases between the two ends. The CDR3 runs to 15 residues. CDR3 DNA: TGTGCCAGTAGTATAGACAGGGCCGGGGCTGTGGCCCTCCACTTT. It encodes CASSIDRAGAVALHF.

The chain has TRBV6-6 and TRBJ2-1; TRBD1 aligns across 7 bases. CDR1 and CDR2 (germline): MNHNY, SVGAGI (reference sequence). The J segment lost 9 bases and the V segment lost 10 bases, leaving 18 bases of the junction unmatched. There are 15 residues in the CDR3. The CDR3 coding sequence is TGTGCCACCTACTCCGGGACAGCCGAATCCGGTGAGCAGTTCTTC. Its translation: CATYSGTAESGEQFF.

V is TRBV7-9 and J is TRBJ1-2, with TRBD1 matching 8 bases. This CDR3 is built from 14 residues. V trimming: 5 bases; J trimming: 8 bases; junction bases outside the gene matches: 10. CDR1 is SEHNR and CDR2 is FQNEAQ in the germline V gene (reference sequence). In DNA form, the CDR3 reads TGTGCCAGCAGCCGCATTGGGACAGGTGGGGGCTACACCTTC. It specifies CASSRIGTGGGYTF.

This chain links TRBV19 with TRBJ1-1; TRBD1 might be the D (6 bases). Trimming shortened V by 5 bases and J by 4 bases, and 17 bases separated the two germline ends. The CDR3 runs to 15 residues. CDR1 LNHDA and CDR2 SQIVND come from the germline V gene (reference sequence). CDR3 protein: CASSSADSTRTEAFF. The CDR3 nucleotides read TGTGCCAGTAGTTCAGCGGACAGCACGCGCACTGAAGCTTTCTTT. Full variable domain (outside the CDR3, taken from reference TRBV19 and TRBJ1-1): DGGITQSPKYLFRKEGQNVTLSCEQNLNHDAMYWYRQDPGQGLRLIYYSQIVNDFQKGDIAEGYSVSREKKESFPLTVTSAQKNPTAFYLCASSSADSTRTEAFFGQGTRLTVV.

The chain recombines TRBV6-5 with TRBJ2-5; D unresolved. V lost 4 bases and J 7 bases, leaving 10 bases between the germline ends. Per germline, CDR1 MNHEY and CDR2 SVGAGI. The CDR3 runs 12 residues. CDR3 sequence: CASSFDMGTQYF. DNA for the CDR3: TGTGCCAGCAGTTTCGACATGGGGACCCAGTACTTC.

The V and J genes are TRBV19 and TRBJ2-5, with 8 bases matching TRBD2. J gave up 4 bases and V 6 bases, and 7 bases lay outside the gene matches. Looked up from germline, CDR1 is LNHDA and CDR2 is SQIVND (reference sequence). The CDR3 has 14 amino acids. CDR3 coding DNA: TGTGCCAGTAGGGACGGGGGGGCCGGAGAGACCCAGTACTTC. This sequence encodes CASRDGGAGETQYF.

The rearrangement uses TRBV20-1 and TRBJ2-7; no clear D gene. The germline V gene encodes CDR1 DFQATT and CDR2 SNEGSKA (reference sequence). The CDR3 has 11 amino acids. The V and J ends lost 6 bases and 3 bases respectively, with 9 bases between them. The CDR3 loop reads CSARWDYEQYF. Written as DNA, the CDR3 is TGCAGTGCAAGATGGGACTACGAGCAGTACTTC.

The chain recombines TRBV5-1 with TRBJ1-4; no definite D call. Germline CDR1 reads SGHRS; CDR2 reads YFSETQ. The CDR3 has 16 residues. With 2 bases removed from V and 5 bases from J, the gap between germline ends came to 16 bases. The CDR3 DNA reads as TGCGCCAGCAGCTTATTCGGCGACGGGCTGAATGAAAAACTGTTTTTT. Protein sequence: CASSLFGDGLNEKLFF.

The rearrangement links TRBV10-3 to TRBJ1-2, with D perhaps matching TRBD1 (6 bases). Trimming removed 8 bases at V and 0 bases at J, with 13 bases between. CDR1 and CDR2 from the germline V gene are ENHRY and SYGVKD. CDR3 length: 14 residues. DNA of the CDR3: TGTGCCATCGCACAGGGTCCCGCTAACTATGGCTACACCTTC. Translation: CAIAQGPANYGYTF.

The V and J genes are TRBV7-2 and TRBJ1-4; tentatively, D is TRBD1 (6 bases). CDR1 and CDR2 (germline): SGHTA, FQGNSA. The CDR3 runs 15 residues. Trimming pared 5 bases from V and 0 bases from J, leaving 10 bases between. CDR3 in DNA: TGTGCCAGCAGCACACAGGGCCCAACTAATGAAAAACTGTTTTTT. As protein: CASSTQGPTNEKLFF.

The CDR3 protein is CASSPLLASGNYEQYF. As DNA, the CDR3 is TGTGCCAGCTCCCCCCTACTAGCTAGCGGGAACTACGAGCAGTACTTC. The chain uses TRBV18 and TRBJ2-7, with TRBD2 matching over 9 bases. Germline CDR1 and CDR2: KGHSH and LQKENI. The CDR3 is 16 residues long. V was clipped by 6 bases and J by 3 bases; unmatched bases: 12.

The rearrangement uses TRBV5-1 and TRBJ1-5; D not certain. Germline values: CDR1 SGHRS, CDR2 YFSETQ. This CDR3 is built from 14 residues. V dropped 0 bases and J dropped 4 bases, with 8 bases sitting between them. The CDR3 bases are TGCGCCAGCAGCTTGGGAGCCCGAAATCAGCCCCAGCATTTT. This codes for CASSLGARNQPQHF.

The genes are TRBV15 and TRBJ1-3; D remains unclear. Germline V gene lookup returns CDR1 LNHNV and CDR2 YYDKDF (reference sequence). V gave up 0 bases and J gave up 5 bases, with 8 bases separating them. This CDR3 spans 14 amino acids. CDR3 DNA sequence: TGTGCCACCAGCAGAGATCAGTTTCGAAACACCATATATTTT. It is translated as CATSRDQFRNTIYF.

Here the CDR3 DNA reads TGTGCCAGCAGCTTACTCGGCGGGGGATACACTGAAGCTTTCTTT. It specifies CASSLLGGGYTEAFF. The chain links TRBV11-2 to TRBJ1-1; D may be TRBD1 (5 bases). Trimming stripped 2 bases from V and 3 bases from J, with 13 bases between. The CDR3 length is 15 residues. Germline-derived CDR1 and CDR2 are SGHAT and FQNNGV.

Here the CDR3 reads CASSFSPQGPYEQYF. The CDR3 region has the DNA TGCGCCAGCAGCTTTTCGCCTCAGGGCCCCTACGAGCAGTACTTC. This chain joins TRBV5-1 and TRBJ2-7; TRBD1 is a possible D gene (5 bases). The V end lost 2 bases, the J end lost 2 bases, and 14 bases lay between the germline ends. The germline V gene has CDR1 SGHRS and CDR2 YFSETQ. CDR3 size: 15 residues.

J is TRBJ2-7 and V is TRBV7-2, with 8 bases aligning to TRBD1. The CDR3 length is 14 residues. Germline loops: CDR1 SGHTA, CDR2 FQGNSA. The V and J ends lost 4 bases and 3 bases, in that order; junction bases with no gene match: 5. DNA for the CDR3: TGTGCCAGCAGCTCCCGACAGGGGTTCTACGAGCAGTACTTC. It yields the protein CASSSRQGFYEQYF.

V gene TRBV6-1 combines with J gene TRBJ2-1; the match to TRBD2 covers 10 bases. The V segment lost 6 bases and the J segment 4 bases; nucleotides outside the gene matches: 3. CDR3 size: 14 residues. Germline V lookup: CDR1 MNHNS, CDR2 SASEGT. As DNA, the CDR3 is TGTGCCAGCAGCTCTAGCGGGGGATACAATGAGCAGTTCTTC. This sequence encodes CASSSSGGYNEQFF.

The chain employs TRBV6-4 and TRBJ1-2; D is unresolved. The germline CDR1 and CDR2 sequences are MRHNA and SNTAGT. Trimming removed 2 bases from V and 3 bases from J, with 10 bases in between. This CDR3 is built from 14 residues. The CDR3 sequence: CASSDVAGDYGYTF. In DNA, the CDR3 is TGTGCCAGCAGTGACGTGGCAGGAGACTATGGCTACACCTTC.

A single count supports this clone. The CDR3 coding sequence is TGTGCCAGCTCACCACCGGTTGTGTATGGCTACACCTTC. Its protein is CASSPPVVYGYTF. The chain recombines TRBV18 with TRBJ1-2; D unclear. The CDR3 extends over 13 amino acids. V gave up 0 bases and J gave up 5 bases, with 7 bases separating them. The germline gives CDR1 KGHSH, CDR2 LQKENI.